This entry concerns a single TCR beta chain. The target of this receptor is not known. No base-level quality is on record; no much larger clone is a single base apart. This entry is derived from a study of shared clonotypes between healthy human individuals (dated by TCRdb to 2020 to 2021). For the study in its entirety: The cohort included three men and a couple of women between 18 and 49 years of age. For each donor, three plates each were used for CD4 naive and CD4 memory, two plates were used for CD8 naive, and one plate was used for CD8 memory. To estimate repertoire size and how much clonotype sharing occurs between individuals, the study deeply sequenced the blood TCR repertoires of several healthy adults. To increase sequencing depth and limit assay-specific biases, TCR repertoire library preparation and sequencing were carried out by different laboratories using diverse techniques. Between about 0.8 and 9 billion PBMCs per donor were obtained by leukapheresis.

TCR CDR3 regions were amplified from genomic DNA by multiplex PCR using the deep immunoSEQ assay. Extracted genomic DNA from each cell subset was distributed evenly across all wells of several immunoSEQ 96-well plates, and each plate was treated as a replicate. For sorted subsets, around 200 ng genomic DNA, equal to 30,000 to 35,000 T cell genomes, was loaded into each replicate PCR. Purified libraries were quantified with a Qubit 3.0 fluorometer, sized on a Bioanalyzer 2100, and re-quantified with the KAPA Library Quantification kit. A separate single-read 150-cycle Illumina NextSeq 550 flow cell was used to sequence each immunoSEQ 96-well plate. The study's own analysis went as follows. Because only junctional sequences without quality scores were contained in the immunoSEQ output, filtering matching that applied to full-length reads could not be performed. Sequences were annotated with PyIR, a Python wrapper for IgBLAST v1.9, using IMGT germline references to assign V/J genes and CDR3. Reads were removed for weak V/J assignments (E-value above 1e-6), missing CDR3, stop codons, out-of-frame junctions, or ambiguous translated residues. A V3J clonotype was defined by an identical inferred V gene, J gene, and CDR3 amino acid sequence. The percentage overlap between two repertoires was calculated by dividing the number of shared unique clonotypes by the size of the smaller repertoire. Three approaches were used to assess repertoire richness: RTK rarefaction, the Chao1 estimator, and Recon v2.1 estimates of unobserved clonotypes. Generation probabilities for all TCRbeta clonotypes obtained by the gDNA method from a handful of donors were computed using OLGA. TCRdb took over this immuneACCESS table, retaining in-frame rearrangements with V and J assigned. Such tables are incomplete; in checked studies, under half of the missing clones stem from an unresolved V gene, and the remainder is unexplained. From that table come the V and J calls and clone size; the DNA was used to work out D and trimming. A total of almost 700,000 clones appear in this sample, 90% to 95% of them only once. Roughly 24% of the sample comes from the top ten.

The germline V gene provides CDR1 SGHTA and CDR2 FQGNSA. The junction shows trimming of 3 bases on V and 4 bases on J, plus 13 bases between the germline ends. Reading from cysteine to phenylalanine, the CDR3 counts 14 amino acids. Only the CDR3 portion is preserved as DNA: 42 bases, with reading frame beginning at the first base. CD8 naive samples were CD45RO-negative cells positively selected for CCR7, giving a CD45RA+CCR7+ population that excluded TemRA cells. Healthy HIV-negative adults with no recently reported acute infections or vaccinations were included as donors. Every donor was a Caucasian adult residing in Nashville, Tennessee, USA. After blood collection by leukapheresis, PBMCs were isolated using Ficoll-Histopaque density gradient centrifugation and then cryopreserved in the vapor phase of liquid nitrogen. Analytical flow cytometry was used to check the purity and quantity of every magnetically sorted T cell population. Each sorted fraction had its genomic DNA isolated and then quantified by UV absorbance on a Nanodrop 2000c.

Here is what the overall study found, with its caveats: Pairwise subsampling indicated that sequencing depth was expected to affect the degree of clonotype sharing among donors. Naive subsets generally had larger estimated clonotype richness than memory subsets. Across a handful of donors, around 5.4% of naive CD4, roughly 3.5% of naive CD8, roughly 2.3% of memory CD4, and 0.4% of memory CD8 clonotypes were shared. Because the study included only a small number of donors, the genetic and exposure-history diversity represented was limited. Sampling was limited to blood, and TCR repertoires in tissue likely differ from TCR repertoires in blood. Incomplete sequencing was indicated by rarefaction of sorted-subset datasets, despite the large sequencing depth. Compared with non-shared clonotypes, clonotypes shared by all four sorted-subset donors had higher generation probabilities.

The sequence came from a man aged 25-40 years in good health. The sequenced sample was naive CD8+ T cells sorted from blood. The label giving this sample's cell subset or site can be read as: CD45RA+CCR7+. The chain employs TRBV7-2 and TRBJ2-7, with a tentative D call of TRBD1 or TRBD2, each matching 5 bases. CDR3 sequence: CASSFYGTAYEQYF. The nucleotides are TGTGCCAGCAGCTTCTATGGGACGGCGTACGAGCAGTACTTC.